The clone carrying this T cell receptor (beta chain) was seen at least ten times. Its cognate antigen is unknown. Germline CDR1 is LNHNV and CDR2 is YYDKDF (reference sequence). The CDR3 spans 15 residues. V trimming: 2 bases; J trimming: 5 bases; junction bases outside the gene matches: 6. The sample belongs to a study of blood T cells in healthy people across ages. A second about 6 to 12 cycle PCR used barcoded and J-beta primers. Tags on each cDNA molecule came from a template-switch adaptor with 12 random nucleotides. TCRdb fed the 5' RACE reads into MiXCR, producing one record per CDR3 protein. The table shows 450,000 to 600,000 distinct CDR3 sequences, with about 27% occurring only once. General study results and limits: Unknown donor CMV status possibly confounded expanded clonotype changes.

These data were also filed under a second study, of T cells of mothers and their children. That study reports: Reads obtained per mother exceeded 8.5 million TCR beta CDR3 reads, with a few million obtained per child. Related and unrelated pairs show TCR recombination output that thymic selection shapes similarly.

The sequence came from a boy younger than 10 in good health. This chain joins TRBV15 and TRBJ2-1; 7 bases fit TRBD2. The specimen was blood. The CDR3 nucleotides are TGTGCCACCAGCAGACGGATCAGCGGGGACAATGAGCAGTTCTTC. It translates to CATSRRISGDNEQFF.